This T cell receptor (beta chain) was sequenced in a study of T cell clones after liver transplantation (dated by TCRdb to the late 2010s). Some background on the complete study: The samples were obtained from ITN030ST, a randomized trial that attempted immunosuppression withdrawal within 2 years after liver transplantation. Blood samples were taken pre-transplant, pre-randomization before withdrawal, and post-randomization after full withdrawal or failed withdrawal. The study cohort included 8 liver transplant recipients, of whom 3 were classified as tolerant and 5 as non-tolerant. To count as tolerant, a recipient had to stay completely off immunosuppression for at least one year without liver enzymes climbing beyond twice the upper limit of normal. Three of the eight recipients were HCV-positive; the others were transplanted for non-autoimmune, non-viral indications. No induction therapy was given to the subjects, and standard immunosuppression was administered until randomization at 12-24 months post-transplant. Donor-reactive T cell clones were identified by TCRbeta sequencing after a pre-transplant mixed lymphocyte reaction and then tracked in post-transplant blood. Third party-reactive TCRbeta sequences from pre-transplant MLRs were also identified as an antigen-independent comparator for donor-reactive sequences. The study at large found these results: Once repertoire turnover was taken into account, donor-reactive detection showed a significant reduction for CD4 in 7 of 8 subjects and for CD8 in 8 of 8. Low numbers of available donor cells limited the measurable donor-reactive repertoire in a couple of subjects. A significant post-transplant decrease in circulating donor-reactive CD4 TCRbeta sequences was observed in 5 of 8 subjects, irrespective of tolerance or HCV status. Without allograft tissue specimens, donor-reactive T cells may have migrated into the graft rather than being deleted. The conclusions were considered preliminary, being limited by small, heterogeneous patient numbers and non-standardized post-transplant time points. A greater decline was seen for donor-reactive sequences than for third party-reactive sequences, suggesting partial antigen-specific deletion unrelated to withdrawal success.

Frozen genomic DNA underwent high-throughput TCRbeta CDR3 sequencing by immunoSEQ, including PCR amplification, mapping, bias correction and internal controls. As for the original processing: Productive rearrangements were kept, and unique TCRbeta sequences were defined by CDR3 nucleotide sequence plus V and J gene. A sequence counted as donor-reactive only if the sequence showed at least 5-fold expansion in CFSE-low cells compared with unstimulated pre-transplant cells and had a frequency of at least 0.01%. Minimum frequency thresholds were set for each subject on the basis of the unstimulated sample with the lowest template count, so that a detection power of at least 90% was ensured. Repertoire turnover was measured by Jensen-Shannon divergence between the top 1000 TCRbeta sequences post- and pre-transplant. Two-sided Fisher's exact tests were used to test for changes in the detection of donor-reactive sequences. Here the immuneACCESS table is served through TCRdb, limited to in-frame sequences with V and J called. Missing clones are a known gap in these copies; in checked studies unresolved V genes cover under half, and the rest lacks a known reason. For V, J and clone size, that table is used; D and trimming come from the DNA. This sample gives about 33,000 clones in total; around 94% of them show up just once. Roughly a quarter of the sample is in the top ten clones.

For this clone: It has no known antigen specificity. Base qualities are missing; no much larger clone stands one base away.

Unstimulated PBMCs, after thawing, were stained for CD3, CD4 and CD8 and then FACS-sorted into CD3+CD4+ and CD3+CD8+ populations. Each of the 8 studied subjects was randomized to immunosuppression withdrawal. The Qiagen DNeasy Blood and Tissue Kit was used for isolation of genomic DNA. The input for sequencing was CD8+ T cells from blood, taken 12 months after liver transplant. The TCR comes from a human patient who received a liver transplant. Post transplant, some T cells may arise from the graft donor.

The CDR3 here reads CASSYSGLASHEQFF. The nucleotide sequence reads TGTGCCAGCAGTTACTCCGGACTAGCTAGCCATGAGCAGTTCTTC. This receptor chain uses TRBV6-5 and TRBJ2-1; 8 junctional bases match TRBD2. The CDR3 holds 15 amino acids from the cysteine to the phenylalanine. Solely the CDR3 DNA is kept, with 45 bases framed from the first base. The germline V gene gives CDR1 as MNHEY and CDR2 as SVGAGI. The germline V and J ends show losses of 0 bases and 8 bases respectively, and no gene match explains 6 bases of the junction.